The entry that follows covers one T cell receptor beta chain sequence. This clone appeared a few times. Its antigen is unknown. Base quality data are lacking; no much larger clone is found one base away. The entire isolated RNA was reverse transcribed using the High Capacity cDNA Reverse Transcription Kit, and thus expressed TCRB transcripts were sequenced. Naive, central memory and regulatory T cell samples underwent deep immunoSEQ sequencing, averaging roughly 3.3 million total reads per sample. Sorted cells were lysed in RLT buffer, and RNA was extracted using DNase-treated RNeasy Micro or Mini kits according to cell number. To prevent cross-contamination, each cell subset was processed individually, whereas patient and healthy donor samples were processed jointly. The immunoSEQ multiplex PCR was used to amplify TCRB sequences from cDNA, generating 87-bp fragments that spanned the CDR3 region. Sequencing of the amplicons was done on the Illumina HiSeq platform. Under the source paper's analysis protocol: PCR bias was corrected computationally using synthetic template baselines, and reads within Hamming distance 2 were collapsed, with unmergeable singletons discarded. Reads were aligned against IMGT so that V, D and J genes, CDR3 length and insertions or deletions at six rearrangement sites could be assigned. Within each subset, clonotype counts were normalized to the number of sorted cells before true diversity and Gini coefficients were calculated with the tcR R package. Repertoire sharing was quantified using the overlap coefficient calculated on TCRB nucleotide sequences. Out-of-frame TCRB sequences from naive cells were analyzed to stand in for the pre-selection repertoire. Here the immuneACCESS table is served through TCRdb, limited to in-frame sequences with V and J called. Missing clones are a known gap in these copies; in checked studies unresolved V genes cover under half, and the rest lacks a known reason. V, J and clone size were drawn from that table, and D and trimming were deduced from the DNA. The sample contains about 930,000 clones, about a sixth of them found a single time. 0.02% to 0.025% of the sample lies in the top ten.

This sample is drawn from a study of beta chain features in type 1 diabetes listed by TCRdb under 2018. A note on the overall study: Mean age, gender distribution, total cell number and subset yield did not differ between patients and healthy donors. A total of approximately 110,000,000 sorted cells were examined across all samples, and a strong correlation was observed between cell number per subset and RNA yield. The study compared TCRB repertoires of sorted circulating CD4+ T cell subsets between recently diagnosed type 1 diabetes patients and matched healthy donors. Regulatory and stem cell-like memory subsets were obtained from only 8 patients and roughly 8 healthy donors, while naive and central memory subsets were obtained from all 30 or so donors.

From each donor, a single peripheral blood sample of approximately 0.11 L on average was drawn into heparinised tubes. A BD FACSAria II was used to sort naive, central memory, regulatory and stem cell-like memory CD4+ T cells with a panel that included CD45RO, CCR7, CD25, CD127, CD95 and CD27. A purity above 95% was achieved for all sorted populations. PBMCs were isolated right away by Lymphoprep density gradient centrifugation and were stained directly, without culture. To minimize batch effects, samples were stained and sorted in pairs, one healthy donor with one patient per experiment. At the junction V is shortened by 1 base and J by 6 bases, with 16 bases in between. Per the germline V gene, LGHNA is the CDR1 and YSLEER is the CDR2. Inclusive of the bounding cysteine and phenylalanine, the CDR3 is 15 residues long. Only the CDR3 DNA is retained, 45 bases long and in frame from the first base.

The research as a whole found: Because cDNA was sequenced instead of genomic DNA, activated cells with high expression could be over-represented, although the groups did not differ in activation or CD3 levels. Naive, central memory and regulatory TCRB repertoires appeared to be more similar among patients than among healthy donors. Patients with type 1 diabetes made fewer insertions and deleted more nucleotides at VDJ recombination sites, implying thymic rearrangement abnormalities. Type 1 diabetes patients showed a moderate but significant shortening of TCRB CDR3 length in all four CD4+ subsets. PCR might favor shorter templates, but patient and control samples were amplified and corrected together, so any skew would affect both groups equally. HLA sub-analyses involved small numbers of individuals, so any influence of HLA type on TCRB rearrangement remained unresolved.

Recombination joined TRBV4-3 with TRBJ2-7; a tentative D call is TRBD2 (5 bases match). The sample consisted of naive CD4+ T cells from blood. The meaning of the sample's cell subset or site label: true naive CD4+ T cells. The sequence came from a woman under 30 in good health. CDR3 sequence: CASSQGRIARTEQYF. The nucleotide sequence is given as TGCGCCAGCAGCCAAGGTCGAATAGCGCGGACCGAGCAGTACTTC.